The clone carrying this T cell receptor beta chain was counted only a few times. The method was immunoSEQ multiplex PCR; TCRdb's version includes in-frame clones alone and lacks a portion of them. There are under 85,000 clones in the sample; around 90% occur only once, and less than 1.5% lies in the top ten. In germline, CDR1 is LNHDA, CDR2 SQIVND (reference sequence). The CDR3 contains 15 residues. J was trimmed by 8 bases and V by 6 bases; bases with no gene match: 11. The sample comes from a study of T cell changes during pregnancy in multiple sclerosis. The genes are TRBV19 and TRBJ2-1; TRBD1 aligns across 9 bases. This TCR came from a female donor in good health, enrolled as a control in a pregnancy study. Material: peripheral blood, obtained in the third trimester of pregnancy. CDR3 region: CASSGTGKNYDEQFF. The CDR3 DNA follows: TGTGCCAGTAGCGGGACAGGGAAAAATTACGATGAGCAGTTCTTC. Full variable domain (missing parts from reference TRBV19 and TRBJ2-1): DGGITQSPKYLFRKEGQNVTLSCEQNLNHDAMYWYRQDPGQGLRLIYYSQIVNDFQKGDIAEGYSVSREKKESFPLTVTSAQKNPTAFYLCASSGTGKNYDEQFFGPGTRLTVL.